The 24 T cell receptor beta chains given below trace back to one sample, sequenced in a study of T cell repertoires in cytomegalovirus infection. TCRdb reprocessed the reads via MiXCR and lists one record per CDR3 protein. Here the sample spans approximately 260,000 distinct CDR3 sequences, about a sixth being singletons. Sequenced material: CD8+ T cells from PBMCs. Every receptor here comes from a human donor in good health (CMV status not recorded). Some clones in this sample may be carry-over from other donors' samples.

V gene TRBV28 combines with J gene TRBJ2-1; 10 positions match TRBD1. J was trimmed by 9 bases and V by 5 bases; bases with no gene match: 7. In germline, CDR1 is MDHEN, CDR2 SYDVKM. This CDR3 comprises 14 residues. The CDR3 DNA reads TGTGCCAGCAGTAACCGGGACAGGGGTATTGAGCAGTTCTTC. It encodes CASSNRDRGIEQFF. Together with reference TRBV28 and TRBJ2-1, the CDR3 gives the full variable domain: DVKVTQSSRYLVKRTGEKVFLECVQDMDHENMFWYRQDPGLGLRLIYFSYDVKMKEKGDIPEGYSVSREKKERFSLILESASTNQTSMYLCASSNRDRGIEQFFGPGTRLTVL.

This chain links TRBV27 with TRBJ2-2; 7 bases match TRBD1. After removal of 3 bases from V and 4 bases from J, the junction contained 2 bases not matched to a gene. Germline loops: CDR1 MNHEY, CDR2 SMNVEV (reference sequence). The CDR3 is 14 residues long. The CDR3 DNA reads TGTGCCAGCAGTTTCGGGACAGCCACCGGGGAGCTGTTTTTT. Translation: CASSFGTATGELFF.

Only a few counts were recorded for this clonotype. The junction departs from the called germline gene at one end, perhaps through a read error. The gene calls are TRBV7-6 and TRBJ1-1; D not certain. The CDR3 is 14 residues long. The germline CDR1 and CDR2 sequences are SGHVS and FNYEAQ. CDR3 nucleotide sequence: TGTGTCAGCAGCATGCCTTACGCGAACACTGAAGCTTTCTTT. Amino acids: CVSSMPYANTEAFF.

This clonotype was seen at least ten times. The rearrangement uses TRBV7-2 and TRBJ2-1; 9 bases fit TRBD2. This CDR3 is 18 amino acids long. Germline V gene lookup returns CDR1 SGHTA and CDR2 FQGNSA. With V trimmed by 3 bases and J by 9 bases, 18 bases remained unmatched. Here the CDR3 reads CASSFQTTGLAPWGEQFF. CDR3 DNA sequence: TGTGCCAGCAGCTTCCAGACCACGGGACTAGCCCCGTGGGGTGAGCAGTTCTTC. Filled out from reference TRBV7-2 and TRBJ2-1, the complete variable domain reads GAGVSQSPSNKVTEKGKDVELRCDPISGHTALYWYRQSLGQGLEFLIYFQGNSAPDKSGLPSDRFSAERTGGSVSTLTIQRTQQEDSAVYLCASSFQTTGLAPWGEQFFGPGTRLTVL.

This clonotype was observed a handful of times. The chain recombines TRBV6-5 with TRBJ1-2, with D possibly TRBD1 on 5 matching bases. In germline, CDR1 is MNHEY, CDR2 SVGAGI. This CDR3 has 16 amino acids. Trimming left V 8 bases short and J 8 bases short, with 27 bases between. Written as DNA, the CDR3 is TGTGCCAGCGCCCTCGACAACCCAGACAGTGGGGTCGGCTACACCTTC. Its translation is CASALDNPDSGVGYTF.

This clonotype was picked up a small number of times. V and J are TRBV7-9 and TRBJ2-7; weak D call: TRBD1 (6 bases). CDR1 and CDR2 (germline): SEHNR, FQNEAQ (reference sequence). V dropped 5 bases and J dropped 0 bases, with 17 bases sitting between them. The CDR3 totals 16 residues. The CDR3, as DNA: TGTGCCAGCAGCGGCCAACGGGACAAGAGCTCCTACGAGCAGTACTTC. Translating gives CASSGQRDKSSYEQYF. The entire variable domain, with the rest obtained from reference TRBV7-9 and TRBJ2-7, is as follows: DTGVSQNPRHKITKRGQNVTFRCDPISEHNRLYWYRQTLGQGPEFLTYFQNEAQLEKSRLLSDRFSAERPKGSFSTLEIQRTEQGDSAMYLCASSGQRDKSSYEQYFGPGTRLTVT.

V and J are TRBV4-1 and TRBJ2-1; D may be TRBD1 (5 bases). The CDR3 sequence is 14 residues long. Trimming took off 3 bases at V and 8 bases at J, with 14 bases between the two ends. Germline V gives CDR1 MGHRA, CDR2 YSYEKL. CDR3 in DNA: TGCGCCAGCAGCCAGAACGACAGTGGAGATGAGCAGTTCTTC. This codes for CASSQNDSGDEQFF.

V usage is TRBV6-6 and J usage is TRBJ1-4; weak D call: TRBD1 (6 bases). The germline CDR1 and CDR2 sequences are MNHNY and SVGAGI (reference sequence). Trimming removed 4 bases from V and 8 bases from J, with 8 bases in between. The CDR3 runs to 12 residues. For the CDR3, the DNA is TGTGCCAGCAGTTGGGGGCCAGAAAAACTGTTTTTT. This sequence encodes CASSWGPEKLFF.

This clonotype has only a few counts. V gene TRBV7-6 combines with J gene TRBJ1-4, with TRBD1 matching 7 bases. The CDR3 has 14 residues. In germline, CDR1 is SGHVS, CDR2 FNYEAQ. With V trimmed by 2 bases and J by 6 bases, 3 bases remained unmatched. The CDR3 is CASSLKGAYEKLFF. The CDR3 DNA follows: TGTGCCAGCAGCTTAAAGGGGGCTTATGAAAAACTGTTTTTT. The full variable domain, in which reference TRBV7-6 and TRBJ1-4 provide the parts outside the CDR3, is GAGVSQSPRYKVTKRGQDVALRCDPISGHVSLYWYRQALGQGPEFLTYFNYEAQQDKSGLPNDRFSAERPEGSISTLTIQRTEQRDSAMYRCASSLKGAYEKLFFGSGTQLSVL.

The rearrangement uses TRBV7-2 and TRBJ2-4, with D perhaps TRBD1 (6 bases). Germline lookup yields CDR1 SGHTA and CDR2 FQGNSA. The CDR3 has 16 residues. Trimming shortened V by 4 bases and J by 0 bases, and 13 bases separated the two germline ends. Here the CDR3 reads CASSSETGLAKNIQYF. For the CDR3, the DNA is TGTGCCAGCAGCTCAGAGACAGGACTAGCCAAAAACATTCAGTACTTC.

The chain is built from TRBV20-1 and TRBJ2-7, with TRBD2 identical over 13 bases. There are 17 residues in the CDR3. Per the germline V gene, CDR1 is DFQATT and CDR2 is SNEGSKA (reference sequence). After removal of 3 bases from V and 0 bases from J, the junction contained 8 bases not matched to a gene. CDR3 amino acids: CSASSLLAGGSSYEQYF. Here the CDR3 DNA reads TGCAGTGCTAGCTCCCTACTAGCGGGGGGGAGCTCCTACGAGCAGTACTTC.

This clonotype was observed at least ten times. The CDR3 nucleotides read TGTGCCAGCAGCTTGGCGTCGGTCAGGGCCTATTACAATGAGCAGTTCTTC. Its translation: CASSLASVRAYYNEQFF. This chain links TRBV7-2 with TRBJ2-1; a weak D match, TRBD1 (5 bases). Germline CDR1 SGHTA, CDR2 FQGNSA. The CDR3 contains 17 residues. V lost 3 bases and J 4 bases, leaving 19 bases between the germline ends.

The sample holds many counts of this clonotype. This chain uses TRBV7-9 with TRBJ1-2; TRBD1 might be the D (6 bases). Germline-derived CDR1 and CDR2 are SEHNR and FQNEAQ (reference sequence). V was clipped by 7 bases and J by 3 bases, with 15 bases between them. There are 14 residues in the CDR3. CDR3 sequence reads: CASTSPGAHYGYTF. The CDR3 DNA sequence: TGTGCCAGCACGTCCCCAGGGGCTCACTATGGCTACACCTTC.

This clonotype was found many times. The V and J genes are TRBV7-6 and TRBJ2-1, with D perhaps matching TRBD1 (6 bases). V was pared by 5 bases and J by 4 bases, with 12 bases between. This CDR3 contains 14 residues. Germline lookup yields CDR1 SGHVS and CDR2 FNYEAQ. CDR3 sequence (DNA): TGTGCCAGCAGCCCTGGACAGTCGTACAATGAGCAGTTCTTC. Its protein is CASSPGQSYNEQFF.

This clonotype was found a few times. The chain recombines TRBV20-1 with TRBJ2-5; D tentatively fits TRBD1 or TRBD2 (5 bases each). Trimming stripped 0 bases from V and 4 bases from J, with 9 bases between. CDR1 is DFQATT and CDR2 is SNEGSKA in the germline V gene (reference sequence). CDR3 length: 13 amino acids. The CDR3 loop is CSARDWDPETQYF. The CDR3 region has the DNA TGCAGTGCTAGAGATTGGGACCCAGAGACCCAGTACTTC.

The chain joins TRBV28 to TRBJ1-5, with D unclear. The CDR3 is made up of 16 amino acids. Trimming took off 3 bases at V and 1 base at J, with 13 bases between the two ends. Germline V gene data show CDR1 as MDHEN and CDR2 as SYDVKM. DNA of the CDR3: TGTGCCAGCAGTTTCGGTGGACGGTGGAGCAATCAGCCCCAGCATTTT. Its protein is CASSFGGRWSNQPQHF.

This clonotype showed up many times. The V gene is TRBV20-1, the J gene TRBJ1-5, with D possibly being TRBD1 (5 bases). Trimming pared 6 bases from V and 6 bases from J, leaving 24 bases between. The germline gives CDR1 DFQATT, CDR2 SNEGSKA (reference sequence). The CDR3 is 16 residues long. The CDR3 nucleotides are TGCAGTGCAAGCGCCCCGGGACCCCAGCGGGGTCAGCCCCAGCATTTT. Protein product: CSASAPGPQRGQPQHF.

The sample holds many counts of this clonotype. CDR3 nucleotides: TGTGCCAGCAGCTTATACAGAGACCCCTACGAGCAGTACTTC. Amino acids: CASSLYRDPYEQYF. The gene calls are TRBV7-2 and TRBJ2-7; no firm D call. The germline V and J ends were trimmed by 2 bases and 2 bases, with 10 bases remaining between them. This CDR3 region has 14 residues. Germline CDR1 reads SGHTA; CDR2 reads FQGNSA.

This clonotype has ten or more counts. The chain couples TRBV7-9 to TRBJ2-5; no definite D call. Germline-derived CDR1 and CDR2 are SEHNR and FQNEAQ (reference sequence). The CDR3 contains 10 residues. V gave up 5 bases and J gave up 5 bases, with 3 bases separating them. The CDR3 loop reads CASSLETQYF. In DNA form, the CDR3 reads TGTGCCAGCAGCCTTGAGACCCAGTACTTC. The full variable domain, its missing parts supplied by reference TRBV7-9 and TRBJ2-5, is DTGVSQNPRHKITKRGQNVTFRCDPISEHNRLYWYRQTLGQGPEFLTYFQNEAQLEKSRLLSDRFSAERPKGSFSTLEIQRTEQGDSAMYLCASSLETQYFGPGTRLLVL.

The table lists this clonotype with many counts. DNA of the CDR3: TGTGCCAGCAGCTTATTCCGGACGAAAAGGGGAGAGACCCAGTACTTC. Its protein product is CASSLFRTKRGETQYF. The chain recombines TRBV7-2 with TRBJ2-5; the D gene is possibly TRBD1 (5 bases). The CDR3 covers 16 residues. Trimming cost V 2 bases and J 4 bases, with 17 bases left between them. The germline V gene has CDR1 SGHTA and CDR2 FQGNSA.

This rearrangement joins TRBV28 to TRBJ1-5; TRBD1 matches at 8 bases. Germline loops: CDR1 MDHEN, CDR2 SYDVKM. After removal of 2 bases from V and 6 bases from J, the junction contained 3 bases not matched to a gene. This CDR3 spans 14 amino acids. The CDR3 region has the DNA TGTGCCAGCAGTTTAGGACAGGGTTTTCAGCCCCAGCATTTT. This encodes CASSLGQGFQPQHF.

This clonotype was detected many times. The gene calls are TRBV7-8 and TRBJ2-2, with 9 positions matching TRBD2. The CDR3 contains 17 residues. The trim removed 1 base at V and 6 bases at J, leaving 9 bases unmatched. CDR1 and CDR2 from the germline V gene are SGHVS and FQNEAQ. Here the CDR3 DNA reads TGTGCCAGCAGCTTAGAGCGCGGGGGGGCCGTCGCCGGGGAGCTGTTTTTT. As protein: CASSLERGGAVAGELFF.

The genes are TRBV5-1 and TRBJ1-1, with a tentative D call TRBD1 (6 bases). The CDR3 is made up of 15 amino acids. The germline V gene encodes CDR1 SGHRS and CDR2 YFSETQ. Trimming shortened V by 0 bases and J by 1 base, and 10 bases separated the two germline ends. The CDR3 bases are TGCGCCAGCAGCTTGGCCGTACAGGGGAACACTGAAGCTTTCTTT. Its protein product is CASSLAVQGNTEAFF.

The sample holds many counts of this clonotype. The V and J genes are TRBV12-3 or TRBV12-4 and TRBJ2-1, with 10 bases lining up with TRBD2. The CDR3 extends over 16 amino acids. Unmatched junction bases numbered 9, after V lost 2 bases and J lost 8 bases. The CDR3 region has the DNA TGTGCCAGCAGTTTATCTGCTAGCGGGGGCCGGTATGAGCAGTTCTTC. Translating gives CASSLSASGGRYEQFF.